The following is a T cell receptor beta chain sequence with its context. Only in-frame clones appear in the TCRdb table, and some are missing; sequencing was by immunoSEQ multiplex PCR. Of approximately 320,000 clones detected, roughly nine tenths appear once; the ten largest clones hold around 2.5%. Enrolled through a virtual design, the participants were between roughly 18 and 95 years of age and came from some 25 US areas. Two negative PCRs, clearance, or symptom resolution were required of recovered Cohort 3 donors. The junction had 7 bases not matched to a gene; V was cut back by 8 bases and J by 11 bases. CDR3 size: 13 residues. Germline CDR1 MGHDK, CDR2 SYGVNS. The data derive from a study of blood T cell repertoires in COVID-19. The wider study: Samples representing acute and convalescent COVID-19 were sourced from the United States, Italy and Spain. Sample material is recorded as cDNA or gDNA derived from T cells, B-cell-depleted T cells, or PBMCs.

The sequenced material came from PBMCs or T cells enriched from blood (not recorded which). The V gene is TRBV25-1, the J gene TRBJ1-6; TRBD1 agrees at 9 bases. This TCR was sampled from a man between 60 and 75 years old who had recovered from COVID-19. CDR3 nucleotide sequence: TGTGCCAGCGGAACAGGGGGCAGACCACCCCTCCACTTT. Translated, it gives CASGTGGRPPLHF.